This paragraph covers one TCR beta chain sequence. Its matching antigen is unknown. PCR involved 60 Vbeta and 13 Jbeta primers. TCRdb's table, derived via immunoSEQ multiplex PCR, lists solely in-frame clones and lacks some. Here the sample spans roughly 93,000 clones, about 74% being singletons. This entry comes from a study of cytomegalovirus exposure and HLA in healthy donors. Study observations and caveats: Immune exposure information available was restricted to CMV serostatus. Investigators reported 150 to 200 TCR beta chains as tied to cytomegalovirus.

Germline-derived CDR1 and CDR2 are SGHDT and YYEEEE. The CDR3 runs 14 residues. Between the trimmed V and J ends, which lost 3 bases and 5 bases, there was a span of 14 bases. This receptor was identified in a man aged 35-49 years in good health and CMV-seronegative. The source material was PBMCs. This chain uses TRBV5-6 with TRBJ1-2, with D perhaps TRBD1 (5 bases). The CDR3 coding sequence is TGTGCCAGCAGCTGGGGGGTAATAGGGTATGGCTACACCTTC. Amino acid sequence: CASSWGVIGYGYTF. The full variable domain, rest sourced from reference TRBV5-6 and TRBJ1-2, is DAGVTQSPTHLIKTRGQQVTLRCSPKSGHDTVSWYQQALGQGPQFIFQYYEEEERQRGNFPDRFSGHQFPNYSSELNVNALLLGDSALYLCASSWGVIGYGYTFGSGTRLTVV.